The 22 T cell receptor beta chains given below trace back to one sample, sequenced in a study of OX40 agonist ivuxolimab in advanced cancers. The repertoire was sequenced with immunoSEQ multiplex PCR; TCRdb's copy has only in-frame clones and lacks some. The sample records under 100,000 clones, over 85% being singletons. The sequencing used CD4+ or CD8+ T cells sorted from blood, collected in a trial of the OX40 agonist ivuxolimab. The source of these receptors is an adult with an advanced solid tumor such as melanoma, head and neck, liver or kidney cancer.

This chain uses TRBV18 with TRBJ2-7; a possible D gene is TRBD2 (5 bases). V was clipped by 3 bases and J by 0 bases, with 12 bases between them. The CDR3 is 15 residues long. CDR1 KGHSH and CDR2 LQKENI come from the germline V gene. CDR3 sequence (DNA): TGTGCCAGCTCACCCCGCAGAGGACTCTCCTACGAGCAGTACTTC. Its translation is CASSPRRGLSYEQYF.

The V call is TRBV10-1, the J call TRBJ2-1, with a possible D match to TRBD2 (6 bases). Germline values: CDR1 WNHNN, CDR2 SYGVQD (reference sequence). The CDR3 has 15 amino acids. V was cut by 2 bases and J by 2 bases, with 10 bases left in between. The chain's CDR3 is CASSEEGGPYNEQFF. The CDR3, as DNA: TGCGCCAGCAGTGAGGAGGGAGGTCCCTACAATGAGCAGTTCTTC.

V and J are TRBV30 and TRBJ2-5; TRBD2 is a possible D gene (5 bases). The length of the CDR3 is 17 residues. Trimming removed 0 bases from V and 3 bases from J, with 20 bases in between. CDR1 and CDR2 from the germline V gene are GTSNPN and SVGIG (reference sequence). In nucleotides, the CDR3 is TGTGCCTGGAGTGTAAAGGGTTTCTTGCGGGCGAAAGAGACCCAGTACTTC. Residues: CAWSVKGFLRAKETQYF.

The CDR3 region has the DNA TGTGCCAGCAGTGAAATCGCGGGAAGCTCCTACAATGAGCAGTTCTTC. It codes for CASSEIAGSSYNEQFF. The V and J genes are TRBV6-1 and TRBJ2-1; weak D call: TRBD2 (6 bases). This CDR3 contains 16 residues. Germline V gene data show CDR1 as MNHNS and CDR2 as SASEGT. Trimming shortened V by 2 bases and J by 0 bases, and 11 bases separated the two germline ends.

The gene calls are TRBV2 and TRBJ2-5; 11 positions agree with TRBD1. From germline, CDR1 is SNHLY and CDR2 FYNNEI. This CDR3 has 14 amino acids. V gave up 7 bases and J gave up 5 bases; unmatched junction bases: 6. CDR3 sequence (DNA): TGTGCCAGCATTTTACGGACAGGGGGCGAGACCCAGTACTTC. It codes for CASILRTGGETQYF.

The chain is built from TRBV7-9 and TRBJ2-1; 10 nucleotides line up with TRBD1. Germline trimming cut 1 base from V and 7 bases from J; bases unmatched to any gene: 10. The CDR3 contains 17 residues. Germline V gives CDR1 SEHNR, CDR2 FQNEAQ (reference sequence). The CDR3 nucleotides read TGTGCCAGCAGCTTAGTTGGGAGGACAGGGGGTGGAAATGAGCAGTTCTTC. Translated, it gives CASSLVGRTGGGNEQFF.

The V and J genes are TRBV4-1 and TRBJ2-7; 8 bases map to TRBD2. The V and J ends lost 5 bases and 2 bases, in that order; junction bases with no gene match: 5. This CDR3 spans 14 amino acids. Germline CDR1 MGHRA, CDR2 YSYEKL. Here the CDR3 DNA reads TGCGCCAGCAGCTCAGCGGGGGCGGCCTACGAGCAGTACTTC. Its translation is CASSSAGAAYEQYF.

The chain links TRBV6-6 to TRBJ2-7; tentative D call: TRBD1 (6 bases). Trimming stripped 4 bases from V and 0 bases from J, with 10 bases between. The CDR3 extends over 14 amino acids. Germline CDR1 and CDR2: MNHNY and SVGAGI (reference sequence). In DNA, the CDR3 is TGTGCCAGCAGTTTGACAGGACTCTCCTACGAGCAGTACTTC. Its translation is CASSLTGLSYEQYF.

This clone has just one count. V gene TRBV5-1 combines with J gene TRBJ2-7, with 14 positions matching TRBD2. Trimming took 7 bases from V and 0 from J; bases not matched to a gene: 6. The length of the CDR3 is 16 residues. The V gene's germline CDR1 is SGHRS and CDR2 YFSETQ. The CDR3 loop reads CASQRLAGGSSYEQYF. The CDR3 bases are TGCGCCAGCCAGAGACTAGCGGGGGGGAGCTCCTACGAGCAGTACTTC.

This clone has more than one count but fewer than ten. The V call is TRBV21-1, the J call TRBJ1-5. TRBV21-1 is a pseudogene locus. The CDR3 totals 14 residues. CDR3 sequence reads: CASSNRGGIQPQHF. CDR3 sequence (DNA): TGTGCCAGCAGTAATCGCGGGGGGATTCAGCCCCAGCATTTT.

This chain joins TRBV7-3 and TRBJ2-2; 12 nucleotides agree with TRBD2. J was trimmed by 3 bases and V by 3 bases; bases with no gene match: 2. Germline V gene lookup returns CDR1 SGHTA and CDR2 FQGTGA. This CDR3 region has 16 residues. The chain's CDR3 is CASSFRLAGDTGELFF. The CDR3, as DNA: TGTGCCAGCAGCTTCAGACTAGCGGGAGACACCGGGGAGCTGTTTTTT.

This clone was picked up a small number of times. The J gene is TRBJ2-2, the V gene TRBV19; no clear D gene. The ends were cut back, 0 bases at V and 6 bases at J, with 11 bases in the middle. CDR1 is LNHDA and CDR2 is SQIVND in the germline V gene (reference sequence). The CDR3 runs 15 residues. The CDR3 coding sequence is TGTGCCAGTAGTATAGAGGGCAGGCGCGCCGGGGAGCTGTTTTTT. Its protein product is CASSIEGRRAGELFF.

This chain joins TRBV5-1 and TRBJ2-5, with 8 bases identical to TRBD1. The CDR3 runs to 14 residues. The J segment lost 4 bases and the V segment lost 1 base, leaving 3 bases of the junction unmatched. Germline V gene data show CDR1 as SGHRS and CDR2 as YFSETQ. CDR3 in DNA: TGCGCCAGCAGCTTGACAGGGGGGTTAGAGACCCAGTACTTC. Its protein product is CASSLTGGLETQYF.

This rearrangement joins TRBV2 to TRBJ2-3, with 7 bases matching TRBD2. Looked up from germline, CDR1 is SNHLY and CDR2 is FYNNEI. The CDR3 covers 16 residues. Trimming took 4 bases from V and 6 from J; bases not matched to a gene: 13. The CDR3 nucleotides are TGTGCCAGCAGTGGCATTTCCGGGAGGCGCCCGGATACGCAGTATTTT. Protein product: CASSGISGRRPDTQYF.

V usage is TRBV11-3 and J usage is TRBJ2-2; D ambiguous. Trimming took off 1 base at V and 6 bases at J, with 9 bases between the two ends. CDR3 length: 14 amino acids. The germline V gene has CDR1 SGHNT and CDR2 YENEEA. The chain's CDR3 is CASSLGGVSGELFF. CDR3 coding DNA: TGTGCCAGCAGCTTAGGGGGTGTATCCGGGGAGCTGTTTTTT.

As DNA, the CDR3 is TGTGCCAGCACTGCGGGACAAACTAATGAAAAACTGTTTTTT. Translated: CASTAGQTNEKLFF. The chain links TRBV2 to TRBJ1-4, with TRBD1 as a possible D gene (6 bases). V shed 7 bases and J shed 1 base, with 10 bases lying between them. Per the germline V gene, CDR1 is SNHLY and CDR2 is FYNNEI. The CDR3 consists of 14 residues.

The CDR3 reads CASSPPGQPYEQYF. CDR3 coding DNA: TGTGCCAGCTCACCACCTGGGCAGCCCTACGAGCAGTACTTC. The J gene is TRBJ2-7, the V gene TRBV18; D remains ambiguous. Germline-derived CDR1 and CDR2 are KGHSH and LQKENI. The CDR3 covers 14 residues. Between the trimmed V and J ends, which lost 0 bases and 2 bases, there was a span of 8 bases.

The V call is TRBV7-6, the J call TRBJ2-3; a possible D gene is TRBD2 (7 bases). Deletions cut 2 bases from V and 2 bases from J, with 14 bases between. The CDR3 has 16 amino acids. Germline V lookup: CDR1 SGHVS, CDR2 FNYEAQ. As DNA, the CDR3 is TGTGCCAGCAGCTTATTTGCGGGGGCCGCCACAGATACGCAGTATTTT. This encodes CASSLFAGAATDTQYF. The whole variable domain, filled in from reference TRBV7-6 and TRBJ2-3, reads GAGVSQSPRYKVTKRGQDVALRCDPISGHVSLYWYRQALGQGPEFLTYFNYEAQQDKSGLPNDRFSAERPEGSISTLTIQRTEQRDSAMYRCASSLFAGAATDTQYFGPGTRLTVL.

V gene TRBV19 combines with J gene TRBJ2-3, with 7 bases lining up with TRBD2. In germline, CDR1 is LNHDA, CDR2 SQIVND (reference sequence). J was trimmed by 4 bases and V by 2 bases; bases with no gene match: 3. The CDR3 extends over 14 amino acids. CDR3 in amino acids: CASSIRGGADTQYF. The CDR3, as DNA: TGTGCCAGTAGTATAAGGGGAGGGGCAGATACGCAGTATTTT. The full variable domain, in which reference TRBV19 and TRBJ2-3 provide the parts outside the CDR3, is DGGITQSPKYLFRKEGQNVTLSCEQNLNHDAMYWYRQDPGQGLRLIYYSQIVNDFQKGDIAEGYSVSREKKESFPLTVTSAQKNPTAFYLCASSIRGGADTQYFGPGTRLTVL.

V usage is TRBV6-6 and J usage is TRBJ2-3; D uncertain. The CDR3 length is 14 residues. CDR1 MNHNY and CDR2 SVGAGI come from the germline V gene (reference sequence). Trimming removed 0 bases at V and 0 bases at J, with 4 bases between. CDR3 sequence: CASSYSDSTDTQYF. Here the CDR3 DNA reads TGTGCCAGCAGTTACTCCGACAGCACAGATACGCAGTATTTT.

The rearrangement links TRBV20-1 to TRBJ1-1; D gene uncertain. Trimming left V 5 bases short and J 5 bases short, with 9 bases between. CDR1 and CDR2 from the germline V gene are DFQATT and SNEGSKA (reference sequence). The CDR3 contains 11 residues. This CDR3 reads CSAHGETEAFF. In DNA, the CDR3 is TGCAGTGCTCACGGGGAGACTGAAGCTTTCTTT.

CDR3 sequence (DNA): TGTGCCAGCAGCTTATCCACCGGACAGGGGGAAGAGACCCAGTACTTC. Its protein is CASSLSTGQGEETQYF. The V gene is TRBV7-3, the J gene TRBJ2-5, with 10 bases identical to TRBD1. From germline, CDR1 is SGHTA and CDR2 FQGTGA. The CDR3 is made up of 16 amino acids. The V gene end was trimmed by 2 bases and the J gene end by 3 bases; junction bases not matched to a gene: 6.